One TCR beta chain is described in this entry. One junction end disagrees with the germline gene, perhaps due to a read error. CDR1 and CDR2 (germline): MDHEN, SYDVKM. The CDR3 is 13 residues long. All patients were treatment-naive before thyroid surgery. TCRdb used MiXCR to call clones anew from the PCR reads. The table records tens of thousands of clones, around 28% of them present only once. The sample originates from a study of metastatic and nonmetastatic thyroid tumors. Material for sequencing was blood. The chain employs TRBV28 and TRBJ2-6; no clear D. The TCR was taken from a male donor with papillary thyroid cancer or a benign thyroid nodule (not recorded which). Some clones in this sample may be carry-over from other donors' samples. CDR3 residues: CASSPSGSNVLTF. As DNA, the CDR3 is TGTGCCAGCAGCCCCTCTGGGTCCAACGTCCTGACTTTC.